The clone carrying this T cell receptor (beta chain) showed up many times. What it binds is not known. The data are from a study of breast tumors, draining lymph nodes, adjacent tissues. Study-wide findings and caveats: Most tumor T cells seemingly derive from lymph node, then expand in tumor. Tumor repertoires ranked between lymph nodes and nontumor tissue in diversity, with V and J gene preferences.

This CDR3 region has 15 residues. With V trimmed by 7 bases and J by 2 bases, 7 bases remained unmatched. Axillary draining lymph nodes of breast cancer patients supplied the node samples. TCRdb used MiXCR to reprocess the multiplex PCR reads, holding one entry per CDR3 protein. Among over 150,000 distinct CDR3 sequences listed, roughly 30% were seen once. The specimen sequenced was axillary lymph node tissue. The source of this sequence is a female donor with breast cancer. Some clones in this sample may be carry-over from other donors' samples. This chain joins TRBV12-3 or TRBV12-4 and TRBJ2-7; 11 bases agree with TRBD2. CDR3 residues: CASTHGLAGPYEQYF. In DNA, the CDR3 is TGTGCCAGCACTCACGGACTAGCGGGCCCCTACGAGCAGTACTTC.